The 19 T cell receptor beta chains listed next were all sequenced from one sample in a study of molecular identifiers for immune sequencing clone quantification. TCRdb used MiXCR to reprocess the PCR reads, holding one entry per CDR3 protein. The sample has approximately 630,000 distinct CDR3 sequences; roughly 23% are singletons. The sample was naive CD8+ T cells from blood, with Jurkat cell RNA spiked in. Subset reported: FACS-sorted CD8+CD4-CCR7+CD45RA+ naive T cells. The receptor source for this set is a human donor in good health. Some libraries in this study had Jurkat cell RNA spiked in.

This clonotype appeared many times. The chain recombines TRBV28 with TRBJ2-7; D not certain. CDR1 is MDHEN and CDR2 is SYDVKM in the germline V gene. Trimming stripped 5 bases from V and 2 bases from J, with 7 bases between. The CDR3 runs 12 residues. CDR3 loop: CASSMGTYEQYF. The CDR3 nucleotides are TGTGCCAGCAGTATGGGAACCTACGAGCAGTACTTC.

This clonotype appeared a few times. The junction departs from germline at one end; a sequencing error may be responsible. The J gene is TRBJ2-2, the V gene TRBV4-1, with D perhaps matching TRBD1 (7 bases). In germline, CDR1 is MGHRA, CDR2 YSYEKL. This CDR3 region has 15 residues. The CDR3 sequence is CASSHKQGRDGGLFF. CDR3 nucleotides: TGCGCCAGCAGCCATAAACAGGGGCGGGACGGGGGGCTGTTTTTT.

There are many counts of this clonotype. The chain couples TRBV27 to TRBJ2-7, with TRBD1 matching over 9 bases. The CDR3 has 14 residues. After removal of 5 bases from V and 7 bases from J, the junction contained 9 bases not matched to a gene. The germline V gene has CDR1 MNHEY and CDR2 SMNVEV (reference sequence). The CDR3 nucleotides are TGTGCCAGCAGTATGGGGACAGGGCACTGGGAGCAGTACTTC. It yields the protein CASSMGTGHWEQYF.

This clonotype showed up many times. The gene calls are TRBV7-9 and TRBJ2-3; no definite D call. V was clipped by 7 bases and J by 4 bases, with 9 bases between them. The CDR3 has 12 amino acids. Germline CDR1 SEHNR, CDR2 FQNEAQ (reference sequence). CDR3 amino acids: CASILFPDTQYF. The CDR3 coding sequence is TGTGCCAGCATCCTTTTCCCAGATACGCAGTATTTT.

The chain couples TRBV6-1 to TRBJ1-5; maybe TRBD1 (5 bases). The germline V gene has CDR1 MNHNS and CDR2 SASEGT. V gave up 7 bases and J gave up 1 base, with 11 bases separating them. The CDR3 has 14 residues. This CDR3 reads CASTLRGSNQPQHF. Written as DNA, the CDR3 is TGTGCCAGCACTCTTAGGGGAAGCAATCAGCCCCAGCATTTT.

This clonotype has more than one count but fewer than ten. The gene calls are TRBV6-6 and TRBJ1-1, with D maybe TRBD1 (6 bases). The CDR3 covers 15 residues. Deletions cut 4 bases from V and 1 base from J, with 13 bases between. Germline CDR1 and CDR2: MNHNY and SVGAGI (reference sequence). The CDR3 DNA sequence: TGTGCCAGCAGTTGGACGGTGGGGGCGAACACTGAAGCTTTCTTT. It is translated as CASSWTVGANTEAFF.

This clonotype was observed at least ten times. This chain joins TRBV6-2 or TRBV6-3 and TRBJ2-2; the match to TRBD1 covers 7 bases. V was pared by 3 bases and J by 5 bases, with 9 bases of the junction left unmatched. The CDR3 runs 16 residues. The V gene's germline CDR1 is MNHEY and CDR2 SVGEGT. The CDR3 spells CASSYEDRSITGELFF. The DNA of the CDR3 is TGTGCCAGCAGTTATGAGGACAGGTCGATTACCGGGGAGCTGTTTTTT.

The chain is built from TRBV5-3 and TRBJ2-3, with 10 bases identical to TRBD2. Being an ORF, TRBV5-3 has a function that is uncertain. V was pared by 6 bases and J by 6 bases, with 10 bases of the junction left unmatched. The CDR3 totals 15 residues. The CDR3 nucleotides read TGTGCCAGAATGGCTAGCGGGGGAGCCGGGGATACGCAGTATTTT. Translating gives CARMASGGAGDTQYF.

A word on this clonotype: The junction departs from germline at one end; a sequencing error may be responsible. CDR3 bases: TGTACCAGCAGTTCGCTTGCGGGGGCTAGCAATCAGCCCCAGCATTTT. Translating gives CTSSSLAGASNQPQHF. The chain links TRBV28 to TRBJ1-5; D may be TRBD1 (6 bases). The CDR3 is 16 amino acids. Germline CDR1 MDHEN, CDR2 SYDVKM.

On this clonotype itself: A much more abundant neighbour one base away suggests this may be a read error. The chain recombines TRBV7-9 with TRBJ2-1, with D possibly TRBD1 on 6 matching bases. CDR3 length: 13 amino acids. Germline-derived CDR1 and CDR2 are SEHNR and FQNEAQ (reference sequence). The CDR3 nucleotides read TGTGCCAGCAGCCCGAGGGACAACAATGTGCAGTTCTTC. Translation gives CASSPRDNNVQFF.

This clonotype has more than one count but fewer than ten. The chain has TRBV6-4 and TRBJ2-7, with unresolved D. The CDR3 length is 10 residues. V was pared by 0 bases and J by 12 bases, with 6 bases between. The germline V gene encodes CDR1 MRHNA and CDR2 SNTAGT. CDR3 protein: CASSDSKMYF. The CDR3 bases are TGTGCCAGCAGTGACTCGAAGATGTACTTC.

The CDR3 sequence: CASSLEAWAGMSGEQYF. CDR3 sequence (DNA): TGCGCCAGCAGCTTGGAAGCTTGGGCAGGGATGAGTGGCGAGCAGTACTTC. The chain uses TRBV5-1 and TRBJ2-7; TRBD1 is a possible D gene (5 bases). This CDR3 has 17 amino acids. The V end lost 0 bases, the J end lost 6 bases, and 22 bases lay between the germline ends. Germline CDR1 and CDR2: SGHRS and YFSETQ.

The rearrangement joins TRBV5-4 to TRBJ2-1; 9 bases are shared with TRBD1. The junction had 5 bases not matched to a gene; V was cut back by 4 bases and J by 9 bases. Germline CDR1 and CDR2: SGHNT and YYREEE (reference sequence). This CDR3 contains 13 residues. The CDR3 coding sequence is TGTGCCAGCAGCGCCAGACAGGGGGTTGAGCAGTTCTTC. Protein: CASSARQGVEQFF.

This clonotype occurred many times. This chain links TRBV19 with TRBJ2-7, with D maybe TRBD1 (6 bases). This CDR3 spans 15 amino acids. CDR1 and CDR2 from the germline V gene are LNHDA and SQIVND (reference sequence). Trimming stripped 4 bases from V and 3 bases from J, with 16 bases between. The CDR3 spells CASSTSGTPYYEQYF. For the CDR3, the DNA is TGTGCCAGTAGTACCTCCGGGACACCTTACTACGAGCAGTACTTC. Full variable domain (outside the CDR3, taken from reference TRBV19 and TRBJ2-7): DGGITQSPKYLFRKEGQNVTLSCEQNLNHDAMYWYRQDPGQGLRLIYYSQIVNDFQKGDIAEGYSVSREKKESFPLTVTSAQKNPTAFYLCASSTSGTPYYEQYFGPGTRLTVT.

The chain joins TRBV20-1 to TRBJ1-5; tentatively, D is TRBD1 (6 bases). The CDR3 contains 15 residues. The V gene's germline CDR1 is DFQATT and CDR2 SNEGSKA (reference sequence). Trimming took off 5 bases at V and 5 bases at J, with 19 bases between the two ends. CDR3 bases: TGCAGTGCTGGGGGGGGCATACTCAGCTATCAGCCCCAGCATTTT. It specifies CSAGGGILSYQPQHF.

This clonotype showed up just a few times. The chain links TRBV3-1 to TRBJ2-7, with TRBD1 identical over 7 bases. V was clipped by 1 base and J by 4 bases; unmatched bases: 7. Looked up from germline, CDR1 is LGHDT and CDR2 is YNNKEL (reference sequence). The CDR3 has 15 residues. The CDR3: CASSQVQGFGYEQYF. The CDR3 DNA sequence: TGTGCCAGCAGCCAAGTACAGGGGTTCGGGTACGAGCAGTACTTC.

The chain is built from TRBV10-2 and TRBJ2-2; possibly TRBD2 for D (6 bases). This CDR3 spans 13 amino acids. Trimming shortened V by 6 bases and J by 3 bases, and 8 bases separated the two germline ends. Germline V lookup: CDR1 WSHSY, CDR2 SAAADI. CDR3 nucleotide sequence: TGCGCCAGCAGCACGGGAGACACCGGGGAGCTGTTTTTT. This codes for CASSTGDTGELFF.

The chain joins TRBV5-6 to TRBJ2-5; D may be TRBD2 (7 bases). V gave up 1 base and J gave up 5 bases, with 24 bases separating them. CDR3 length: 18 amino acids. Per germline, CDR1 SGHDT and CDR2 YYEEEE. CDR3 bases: TGTGCCAGCAGCTTGAGTCTAGAGGGGGGACCGGGGGGTGAGACCCAGTACTTC. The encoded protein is CASSLSLEGGPGGETQYF.

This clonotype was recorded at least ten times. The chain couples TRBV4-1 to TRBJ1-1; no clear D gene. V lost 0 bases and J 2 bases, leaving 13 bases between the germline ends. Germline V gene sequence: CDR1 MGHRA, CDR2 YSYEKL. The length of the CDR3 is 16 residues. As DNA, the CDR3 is TGCGCCAGCAGCCAAGACCCGGCAGGCCCTAACACTGAAGCTTTCTTT. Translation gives CASSQDPAGPNTEAFF.